This note documents a single T cell receptor (beta chain) sequence. Its antigen is undetermined. Measured with immunoSEQ multiplex PCR; TCRdb has only the in-frame clones, and not every one. The sample shows 150,000 or so clones, roughly 90% of them seen only once. This sample was taken from a study of T cell responses to AZD1222 COVID-19 vaccine. Findings and limits, study-wide: Distributed over spike, vaccine-associated CD4 TCRs predominated at 160-218 and 743-854. Unmutated regions of variants are reportedly targeted by nearly half of spike-specific TCRs. Baseline seropositivity occurred in only a handful of AZD1222 recipients.

Germline loops: CDR1 SNHLY, CDR2 FYNNEI. The CDR3 totals 17 residues. V was pared by 1 base and J by 3 bases, with 8 bases of the junction left unmatched. The clonotype was recovered from an adult in good health. The starting material was peripheral blood, obtained on day 0 of MenACWY control vaccination. This chain connects TRBV2 to TRBJ1-2, with 10 bases aligning to TRBD1. The CDR3 DNA reads TGTGCCAGCAGTGAAGTCAGTGGGGACAGGGGTGACTATGGCTACACCTTC. It is translated as CASSEVSGDRGDYGYTF.